This T cell receptor (beta chain) stems from a study of control samples from healthy donors and cancer patients. Method: immunoSEQ multiplex PCR; TCRdb's copy keeps in-frame clones and lacks some. The data show fewer than 70,000 clones, approximately 88% seen once. CDR1 is MNHNY and CDR2 is SVGAGI in the germline V gene (reference sequence). The CDR3 contains 14 residues. Deletions cut 4 bases from V and 0 bases from J, with 9 bases between. This sequence joins TRBV6-6 and TRBJ1-2; D gene uncertain. This TCR derives from a woman in her forties or fifties with lung cancer. Sequencing input: PBMCs. The CDR3 coding sequence is TGTGCCAGCAGTTTTGAAGGGACTAACTATGGCTACACCTTC. The encoded protein is CASSFEGTNYGYTF.